Described below is a single TCR beta chain sequence and its context. CDR3 size: 16 residues. The junction had 9 bases not matched to a gene; V was cut back by 5 bases and J by 3 bases. Germline V gives CDR1 SEHNR, CDR2 FQNEAQ (reference sequence). The data originate from a study of CD8 T cells in Susac syndrome. Study at large: At the time their blood was drawn, patients with Susac syndrome were either therapy-naive, on corticosteroids (with some of them also receiving intravenous immunoglobulin), or on intravenous immunoglobulin alone.

Random hexamers were used to reverse transcribe the RNA input (roughly 0.5 to 1 ug). Across 54 Vbeta and 13 Jbeta, immunoSEQ multiplex PCR amplified TCR beta CDR3. TCRdb reprocessed the immunoSEQ multiplex PCR reads with MiXCR, giving one entry per CDR3 protein. The profile shows some 180,000 distinct CDR3 sequences, 91% of them singletons. The origin of this receptor is a human donor with Susac syndrome. The specimen was CD4+ T cells from PBMCs. V usage is TRBV7-9 and J usage is TRBJ2-3; 9 nucleotides agree with TRBD1. The chain's CDR3 is CASSISGGTGTDTQYF. Written as DNA, the CDR3 is TGTGCCAGCAGCATTTCGGGTGGGACAGGGACAGATACGCAGTATTTT.